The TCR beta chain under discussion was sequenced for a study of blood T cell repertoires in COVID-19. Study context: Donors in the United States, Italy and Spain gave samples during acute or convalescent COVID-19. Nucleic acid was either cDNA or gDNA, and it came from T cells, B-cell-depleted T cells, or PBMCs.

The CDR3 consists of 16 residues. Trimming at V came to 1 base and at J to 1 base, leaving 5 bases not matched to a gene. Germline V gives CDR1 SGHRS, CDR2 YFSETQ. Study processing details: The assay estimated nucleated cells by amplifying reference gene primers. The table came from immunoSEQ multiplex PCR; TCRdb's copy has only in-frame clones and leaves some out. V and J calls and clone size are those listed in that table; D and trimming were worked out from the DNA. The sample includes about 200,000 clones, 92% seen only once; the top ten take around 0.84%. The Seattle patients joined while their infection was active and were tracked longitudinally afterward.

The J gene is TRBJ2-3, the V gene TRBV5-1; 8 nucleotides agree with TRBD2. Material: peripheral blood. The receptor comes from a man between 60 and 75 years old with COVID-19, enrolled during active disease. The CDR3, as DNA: TGCGCCAGCAGCTTGACCGGGGGGGACCGCACAGATACGCAGTATTTT. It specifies CASSLTGGDRTDTQYF.